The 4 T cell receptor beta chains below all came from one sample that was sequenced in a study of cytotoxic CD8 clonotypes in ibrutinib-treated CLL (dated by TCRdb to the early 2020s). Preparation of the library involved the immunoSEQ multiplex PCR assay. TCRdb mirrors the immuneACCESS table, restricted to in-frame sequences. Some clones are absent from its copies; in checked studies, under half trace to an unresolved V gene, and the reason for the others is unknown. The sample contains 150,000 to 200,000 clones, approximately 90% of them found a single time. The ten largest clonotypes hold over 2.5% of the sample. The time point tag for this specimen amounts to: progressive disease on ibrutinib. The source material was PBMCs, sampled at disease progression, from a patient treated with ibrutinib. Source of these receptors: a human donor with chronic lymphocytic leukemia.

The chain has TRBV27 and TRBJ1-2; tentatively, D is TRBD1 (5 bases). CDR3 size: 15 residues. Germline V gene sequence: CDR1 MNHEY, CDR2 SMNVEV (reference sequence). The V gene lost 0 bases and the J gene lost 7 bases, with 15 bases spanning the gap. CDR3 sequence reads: CASSLSSRGSIGYTF. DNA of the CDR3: TGTGCCAGCAGTTTATCGTCTCGGGGGTCGATTGGCTACACCTTC.

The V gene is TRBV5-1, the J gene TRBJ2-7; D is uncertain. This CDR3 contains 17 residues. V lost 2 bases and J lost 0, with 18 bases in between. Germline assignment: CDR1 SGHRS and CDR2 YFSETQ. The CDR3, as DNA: TGCGCCAGCAGCTTCGGTGGATCTCAGCTGAGCTCCTACGAGCAGTACTTC. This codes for CASSFGGSQLSSYEQYF.

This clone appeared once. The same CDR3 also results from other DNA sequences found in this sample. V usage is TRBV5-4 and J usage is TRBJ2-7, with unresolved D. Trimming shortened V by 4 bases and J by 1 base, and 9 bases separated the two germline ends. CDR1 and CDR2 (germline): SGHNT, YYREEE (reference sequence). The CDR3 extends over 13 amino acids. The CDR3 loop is CASSPGQSYEQYF. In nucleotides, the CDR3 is TGTGCCAGCAGCCCCGGCCAATCCTACGAGCAGTACTTC.

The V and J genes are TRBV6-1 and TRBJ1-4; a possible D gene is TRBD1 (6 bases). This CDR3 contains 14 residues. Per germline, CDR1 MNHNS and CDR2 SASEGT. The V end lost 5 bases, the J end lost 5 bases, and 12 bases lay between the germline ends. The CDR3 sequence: CASSLTGINEKLFF. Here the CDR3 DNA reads TGTGCCAGCAGTTTAACAGGGATCAATGAAAAACTGTTTTTT.